Shown below are 8 T cell receptor beta chains from a single sample sequenced in a study of regulatory T cells. Points from the study as a whole: In CD3G-deficient patients, conventional CD4+ T cells were enriched for hydrophobic CDR3 residues at positions 6 and 7.

Antigen specificity for these receptors is unknown. The PCR used 52 TRBV and 13 TRBJ primers. Generated by immunoSEQ multiplex PCR, the TCRdb table keeps only in-frame clones and is missing some. There are 25,000 to 30,000 clones in the sample; 85% to 95% occur only once, and 1.5% to 1.7% lies in the top ten. The specimen sequenced was conventional CD4+ T cells sorted from blood. The receptors here all came from a person aged 18-29 years with CD3G deficiency.

This chain joins TRBV7-9 and TRBJ1-3, with D unclear. The CDR3 loop spans 15 amino acids. Germline V gives CDR1 SEHNR, CDR2 FQNEAQ (reference sequence). V gave up 3 bases and J gave up 0 bases, with 9 bases separating them. Written as DNA, the CDR3 is TGTGCCAGCAGCTTCGAATCCATCTCTGGAAACACCATATATTTT. Translating gives CASSFESISGNTIYF.

This CDR3 reads CAISESRERETQYF. The CDR3, as DNA: TGTGCCATCAGTGAGTCGCGGGAGAGGGAGACCCAGTACTTC. J is TRBJ2-5 and V is TRBV10-3, with 7 positions matching TRBD2. The germline V gene encodes CDR1 ENHRY and CDR2 SYGVKD. Trimming at V came to 0 bases and at J to 5 bases, leaving 3 bases not matched to a gene. The CDR3 runs to 14 residues.

The J gene is TRBJ2-7, the V gene TRBV28; TRBD1 matches 9 bases. CDR3 length: 14 amino acids. The V gene's germline CDR1 is MDHEN and CDR2 SYDVKM. The V gene end was trimmed by 4 bases and the J gene end by 2 bases; junction bases not matched to a gene: 3. The CDR3 coding sequence is TGTGCCAGCAGTTCGGGACAGGGCCCCTACGAGCAGTACTTC. It yields the protein CASSSGQGPYEQYF.

CDR3 residues: CAWGTDRVGQPQHF. CDR3 nucleotide sequence: TGTGCCTGGGGAACCGACAGGGTCGGGCAGCCCCAGCATTTT. The rearrangement links TRBV30 to TRBJ1-5, with TRBD1 identical over 7 bases. V shed 5 bases, J shed 7 bases, and the junction held 11 bases outside the gene matches. Looked up from germline, CDR1 is GTSNPN and CDR2 is SVGIG (reference sequence). This CDR3 is built from 14 residues.

The V and J genes are TRBV28 and TRBJ2-7; D might be TRBD1 (6 bases). The CDR3 sequence is 13 residues long. Germline V gene lookup returns CDR1 MDHEN and CDR2 SYDVKM. The V end was cut by 3 bases, the J end by 3 bases, with 9 bases between. The DNA of the CDR3 is TGTGCCAGCAGTTTCGGCAGGGGCTACGAGCAGTACTTC. Protein sequence: CASSFGRGYEQYF.

V gene TRBV5-1 combines with J gene TRBJ2-1, with 7 bases matching TRBD2. The CDR3 extends over 12 amino acids. V dropped 4 bases and J dropped 13; count of bases not matched to a gene: 8. Germline V gene lookup returns CDR1 SGHRS and CDR2 YFSETQ. Here the CDR3 reads CASSPASGAQFF. The CDR3 nucleotides are TGCGCCAGCAGCCCGGCTAGCGGAGCACAGTTCTTC.

The V gene is TRBV29-1, the J gene TRBJ2-3; D gene ambiguous. The CDR3 is 15 residues long. V was trimmed by 2 bases and J by 2 bases, leaving 14 bases between them. Germline loops: CDR1 SQVTM, CDR2 ANQGSEA. In DNA form, the CDR3 reads TGCAGCGTTGAAAGGTCCCCAGGTGACACAGATACGCAGTATTTT. It yields the protein CSVERSPGDTDTQYF.

V is TRBV28 and J is TRBJ1-1; 7 bases are a match to TRBD1. The V and J ends lost 6 bases and 5 bases, in that order; junction bases with no gene match: 6. This CDR3 has 13 residues. Germline V gene data show CDR1 as MDHEN and CDR2 as SYDVKM. The chain's CDR3 is CASRRQGRTEAFF. The CDR3 coding sequence is TGTGCCAGCAGGAGACAGGGCCGGACTGAAGCTTTCTTT. The full variable domain, with the rest looked up from reference TRBV28 and TRBJ1-1, is DVKVTQSSRYLVKRTGEKVFLECVQDMDHENMFWYRQDPGLGLRLIYFSYDVKMKEKGDIPEGYSVSREKKERFSLILESASTNQTSMYLCASRRQGRTEAFFGQGTRLTVV.